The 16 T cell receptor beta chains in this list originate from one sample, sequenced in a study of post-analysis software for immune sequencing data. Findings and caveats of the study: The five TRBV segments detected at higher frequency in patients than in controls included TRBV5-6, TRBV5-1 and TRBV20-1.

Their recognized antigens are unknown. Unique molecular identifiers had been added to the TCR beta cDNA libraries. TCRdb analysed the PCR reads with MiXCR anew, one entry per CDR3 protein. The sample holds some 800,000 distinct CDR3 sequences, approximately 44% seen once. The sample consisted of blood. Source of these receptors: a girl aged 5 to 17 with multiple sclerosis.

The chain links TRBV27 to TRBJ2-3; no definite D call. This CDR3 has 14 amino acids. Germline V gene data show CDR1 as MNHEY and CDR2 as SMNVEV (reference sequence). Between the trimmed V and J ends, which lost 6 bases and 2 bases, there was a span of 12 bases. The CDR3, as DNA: TGTGCCAGCAGCAGACTCACCCCCACAGATACGCAGTATTTT. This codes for CASSRLTPTDTQYF.

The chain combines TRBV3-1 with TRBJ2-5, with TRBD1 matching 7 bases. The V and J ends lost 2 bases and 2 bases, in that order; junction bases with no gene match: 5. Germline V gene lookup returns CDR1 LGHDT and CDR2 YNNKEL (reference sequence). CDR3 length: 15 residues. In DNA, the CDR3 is TGTGCCAGCAGCCAAATGCTGGGACAGCAAGAGACCCAGTACTTC. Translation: CASSQMLGQQETQYF.

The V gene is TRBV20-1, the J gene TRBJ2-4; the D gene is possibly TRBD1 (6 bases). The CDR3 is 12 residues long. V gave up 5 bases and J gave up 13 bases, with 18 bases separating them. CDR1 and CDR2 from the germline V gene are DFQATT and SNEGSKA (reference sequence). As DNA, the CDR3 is TGCAGTGCTTCCGTACCTTCTCAGGGGCAGTACTTC. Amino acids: CSASVPSQGQYF.

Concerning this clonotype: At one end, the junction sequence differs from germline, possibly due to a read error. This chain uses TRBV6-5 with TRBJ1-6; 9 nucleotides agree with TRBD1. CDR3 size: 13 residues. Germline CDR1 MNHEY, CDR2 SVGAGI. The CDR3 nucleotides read TGTGCCAGCACACAGGGGGCCGGATCACCCCCCCACTTT. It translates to CASTQGAGSPPHF.

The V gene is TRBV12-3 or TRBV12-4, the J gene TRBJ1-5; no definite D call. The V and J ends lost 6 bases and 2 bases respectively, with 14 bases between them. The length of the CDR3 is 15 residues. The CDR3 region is CASSPGGYRNQPQHF. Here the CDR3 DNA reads TGTGCCAGCAGCCCTGGCGGGTACCGCAATCAGCCCCAGCATTTT.

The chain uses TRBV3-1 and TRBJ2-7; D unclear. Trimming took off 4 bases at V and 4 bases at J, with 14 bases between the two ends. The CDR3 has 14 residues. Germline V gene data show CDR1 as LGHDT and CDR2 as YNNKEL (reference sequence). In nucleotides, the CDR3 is TGTGCCAGCAGCCCCCTAACACGGCGATACGAGCAGTACTTC. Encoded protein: CASSPLTRRYEQYF.

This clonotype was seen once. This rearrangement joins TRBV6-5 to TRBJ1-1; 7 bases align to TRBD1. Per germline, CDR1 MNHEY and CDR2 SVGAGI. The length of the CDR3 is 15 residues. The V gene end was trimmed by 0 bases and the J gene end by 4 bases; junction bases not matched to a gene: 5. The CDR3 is CASSYSPRGSTEAFF. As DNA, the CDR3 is TGTGCCAGCAGTTACTCCCCCAGGGGGAGCACTGAAGCTTTCTTT.

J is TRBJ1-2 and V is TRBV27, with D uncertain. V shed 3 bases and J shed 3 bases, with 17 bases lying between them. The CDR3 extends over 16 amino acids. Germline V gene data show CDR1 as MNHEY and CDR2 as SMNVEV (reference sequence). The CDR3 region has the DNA TGTGCCAGCAGTTTTGCTACGGGCGGGATGGACTATGGCTACACCTTC. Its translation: CASSFATGGMDYGYTF.

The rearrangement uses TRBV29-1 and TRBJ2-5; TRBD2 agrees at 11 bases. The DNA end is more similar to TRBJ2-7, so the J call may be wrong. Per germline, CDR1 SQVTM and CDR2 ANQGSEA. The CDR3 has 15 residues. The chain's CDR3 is CSVGEIAGGHHEQYF. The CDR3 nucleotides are TGCAGCGTTGGGGAGATAGCGGGAGGGCACCACGAGCAGTACTTC.

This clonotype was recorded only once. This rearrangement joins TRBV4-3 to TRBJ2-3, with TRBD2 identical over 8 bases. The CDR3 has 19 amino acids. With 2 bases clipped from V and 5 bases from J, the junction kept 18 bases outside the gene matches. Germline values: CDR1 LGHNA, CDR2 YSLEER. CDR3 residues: CASSQKLSPAAGDRDTQYF. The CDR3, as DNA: TGCGCCAGCAGCCAAAAGCTATCCCCAGCAGCGGGAGATCGAGATACGCAGTATTTT.

This CDR3 reads CATSRVRRPDEQYF. CDR3 bases: TGTGCCACCAGCAGAGTCCGACGCCCAGACGAGCAGTACTTC. The rearrangement joins TRBV15 to TRBJ2-7, with D hard to call. The CDR3 has 14 residues. CDR1 and CDR2 from the germline V gene are LNHNV and YYDKDF (reference sequence). V was clipped by 1 base and J by 5 bases, with 12 bases between them.

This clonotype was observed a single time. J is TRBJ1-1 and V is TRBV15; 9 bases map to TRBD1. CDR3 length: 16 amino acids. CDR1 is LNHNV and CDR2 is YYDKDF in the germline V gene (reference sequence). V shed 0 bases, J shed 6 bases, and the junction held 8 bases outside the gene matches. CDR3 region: CATSRESGTGSPEAFF. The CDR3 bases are TGTGCCACCAGCAGAGAGAGCGGGACAGGGTCTCCTGAAGCTTTCTTT.

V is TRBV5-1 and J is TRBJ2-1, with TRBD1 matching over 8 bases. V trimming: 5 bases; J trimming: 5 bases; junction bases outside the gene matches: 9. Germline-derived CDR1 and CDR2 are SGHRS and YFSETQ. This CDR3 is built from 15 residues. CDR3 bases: TGCGCCAGCAGAGGTGGCAGGGGGCTGGACAATGAGCAGTTCTTC. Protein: CASRGGRGLDNEQFF.

In nucleotides, the CDR3 is TGTGCCAGCAGTCCCAGGGTGGGGAACACTGAAGCTTTCTTT. As protein: CASSPRVGNTEAFF. The genes are TRBV25-1 and TRBJ1-1, with TRBD1 as a possible D gene (5 bases). Germline lookup yields CDR1 MGHDK and CDR2 SYGVNS. CDR3 length: 14 residues. Trimming removed 5 bases from V and 1 base from J, with 11 bases in between.

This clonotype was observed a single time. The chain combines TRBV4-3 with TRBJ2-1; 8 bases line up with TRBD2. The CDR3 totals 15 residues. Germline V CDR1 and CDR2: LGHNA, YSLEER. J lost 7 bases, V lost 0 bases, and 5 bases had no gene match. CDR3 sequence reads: CASSQDTGLGNEQFF. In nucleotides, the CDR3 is TGCGCCAGCAGCCAAGATACGGGACTAGGAAATGAGCAGTTCTTC.

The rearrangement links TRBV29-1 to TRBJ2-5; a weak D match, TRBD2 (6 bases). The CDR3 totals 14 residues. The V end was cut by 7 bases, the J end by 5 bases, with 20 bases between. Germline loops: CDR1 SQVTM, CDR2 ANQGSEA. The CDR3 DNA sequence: TGCAGCGCTGCCGGGACTTTGGGCGCGGAGACCCAGTACTTC. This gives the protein CSAAGTLGAETQYF. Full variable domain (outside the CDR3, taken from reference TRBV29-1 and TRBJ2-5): SAVISQKPSRDICQRGTSLTIQCQVDSQVTMMFWYRQQPGQSLTLIATANQGSEATYESGFVIDKFPISRPNLTFSTLTVSNMSPEDSSIYLCSAAGTLGAETQYFGPGTRLLVL.